Shown below are 30 T cell receptor beta chains from a single sample sequenced in a study of blood T cell repertoires in COVID-19. Clones were read by immunoSEQ multiplex PCR, and TCRdb kept only the in-frame ones, dropping some. The sample has about 400,000 clones; approximately 90% are singletons. Input material: peripheral blood. These receptors all come from a woman in her twenties or thirties with acute or convalescent COVID-19.

The chain employs TRBV5-1 and TRBJ1-1; D possibly corresponds to TRBD1 (5 bases). Germline lookup yields CDR1 SGHRS and CDR2 YFSETQ. The V and J ends lost 3 bases and 4 bases respectively, with 19 bases between them. The CDR3 is 16 residues long. CDR3 in DNA: TGCGCCAGCAGCTCTAACACCATCCAGGGAAGCACTGAAGCTTTCTTT. Protein product: CASSSNTIQGSTEAFF.

The V call is TRBV6-5, the J call TRBJ1-2, with D perhaps matching TRBD1 (5 bases). The CDR3 has 12 residues. Per germline, CDR1 MNHEY and CDR2 SVGAGI. V shed 6 bases and J shed 2 bases, with 7 bases lying between them. CDR3 residues: CASRTGNYGYTF. The DNA of the CDR3 is TGTGCCAGCAGAACAGGCAACTATGGCTACACCTTC.

This clone was counted at least ten times. V and J are TRBV5-1 and TRBJ1-2, with a weak D call TRBD1 (5 bases). Germline-derived CDR1 and CDR2 are SGHRS and YFSETQ. Trimming took off 0 bases at V and 8 bases at J, with 11 bases between the two ends. The CDR3 spans 13 residues. CDR3 nucleotide sequence: TGCGCCAGCAGCTTGGGTTCAGGGTCCGGCTACACCTTC. It specifies CASSLGSGSGYTF.

This clone has only one observation. The J gene is TRBJ2-1, the V gene TRBV5-4; 7 bases agree with TRBD2. V shed 0 bases and J 2 bases; nucleotides not matched to a gene: 5. The length of the CDR3 is 16 residues. Germline V lookup: CDR1 SGHNT, CDR2 YYREEE (reference sequence). The CDR3 region has the DNA TGTGCCAGCAGCTTGGTTGCGGGGGACCCCTACAATGAGCAGTTCTTC. Its translation is CASSLVAGDPYNEQFF.

The V gene is TRBV5-6, the J gene TRBJ1-2; 7 bases fit TRBD1. V gave up 6 bases and J gave up 2 bases; unmatched junction bases: 13. The V gene's germline CDR1 is SGHDT and CDR2 YYEEEE. The length of the CDR3 is 16 residues. The CDR3 spells CASTDSPGGSNYGYTF. The CDR3 nucleotides read TGTGCCAGCACCGATTCCCCAGGGGGATCCAACTATGGCTACACCTTC.

The chain carries TRBV7-6 and TRBJ2-7, with D tentatively TRBD2 (6 bases). The germline gives CDR1 SGHVS, CDR2 FNYEAQ. This CDR3 comprises 15 residues. V was shortened by 4 bases and J by 4 bases, with 17 bases between the two germline ends. CDR3 region: CASSSGGGFVYEQYF. The CDR3 DNA is TGTGCCAGCAGCTCAGGTGGGGGGTTTGTTTACGAGCAGTACTTC.

The rearrangement uses TRBV2 and TRBJ2-5, with 7 bases identical to TRBD1. The CDR3 extends over 14 amino acids. V trimming: 6 bases; J trimming: 1 base; junction bases outside the gene matches: 5. Germline CDR1 SNHLY, CDR2 FYNNEI. The CDR3 sequence is CASRGDSLQETQYF. Here the CDR3 DNA reads TGTGCCAGCAGGGGGGACAGCCTCCAAGAGACCCAGTACTTC.

The chain is built from TRBV19 and TRBJ1-1; D possibly corresponds to TRBD1 (6 bases). V lost 5 bases and J 8 bases, leaving 15 bases between the germline ends. CDR1 LNHDA and CDR2 SQIVND come from the germline V gene (reference sequence). The CDR3 sequence is 13 residues long. This chain's CDR3 is CASSVWGREEAFF. CDR3 sequence (DNA): TGTGCCAGTAGTGTGTGGGGGCGCGAAGAAGCTTTCTTT.

The rearrangement links TRBV7-2 to TRBJ2-5, with 9 bases aligning to TRBD2. Unmatched junction bases numbered 11, after V lost 1 base and J lost 5 bases. Germline CDR1 SGHTA, CDR2 FQGNSA. The CDR3 covers 17 residues. The CDR3 DNA reads as TGTGCCAGCAGCTTAGATCTCGGCGGGGGGGCCTGGGAGACCCAGTACTTC. Its translation: CASSLDLGGGAWETQYF. Together with reference TRBV7-2 and TRBJ2-5, the CDR3 gives the full variable domain: GAGVSQSPSNKVTEKGKDVELRCDPISGHTALYWYRQSLGQGLEFLIYFQGNSAPDKSGLPSDRFSAERTGGSVSTLTIQRTQQEDSAVYLCASSLDLGGGAWETQYFGPGTRLLVL.

The chain couples TRBV18 to TRBJ1-1, with 7 bases identical to TRBD1. Per the germline V gene, CDR1 is KGHSH and CDR2 is LQKENI. The J segment lost 2 bases and the V segment lost 2 bases, leaving 5 bases of the junction unmatched. The CDR3 length is 15 residues. The CDR3 loop is CASSPTGVSNTEAFF. The CDR3 DNA sequence: TGTGCCAGCTCACCAACAGGGGTTAGCAACACTGAAGCTTTCTTT.

This chain connects TRBV24-1 to TRBJ1-2; D is unresolved. CDR1 is KGHDR, CDR2 SFDVKD, per germline. There are 14 residues in the CDR3. V lost 3 bases and J lost 2, with 9 bases in between. CDR3 DNA: TGTGCCACCAGTGATCGGGGAATGAACTATGGCTACACCTTC. Translation gives CATSDRGMNYGYTF.

The table lists this clone with a count of one. The rearrangement links TRBV5-5 to TRBJ2-3; D unresolved. The V and J ends lost 3 bases and 1 base respectively, with 12 bases between them. The germline gives CDR1 SGHKS, CDR2 YYEKEE (reference sequence). The CDR3 contains 15 residues. For the CDR3, the DNA is TGTGCCAGCAGCTCGAGCCCTTCCCGCACAGATACGCAGTATTTT. Translation: CASSSSPSRTDTQYF.

This chain links TRBV4-2 with TRBJ2-3, with D possibly matching TRBD2 (6 bases). CDR1 is LGHNA, CDR2 YNFKEQ, per germline. Trimming pared 4 bases from V and 0 bases from J, leaving 20 bases between. The CDR3 is 18 amino acids. For the CDR3, the DNA is TGTGCCAGCAGCCGCCAAGGGGCTAGCGCGTCTAGCACAGATACGCAGTATTTT. Translated: CASSRQGASASSTDTQYF.

The CDR3 is CASSWAGGEQYF. The CDR3 DNA is TGTGCCAGCAGCTGGGCAGGAGGCGAGCAGTACTTC. The chain couples TRBV5-6 to TRBJ2-7, with a weak D call TRBD2 (5 bases). CDR3 length: 12 residues. V gave up 3 bases and J gave up 6 bases, with 10 bases separating them. CDR1 is SGHDT, CDR2 YYEEEE, per germline. Based on the CDR3 plus reference TRBV5-6 and TRBJ2-7, the full variable domain is DAGVTQSPTHLIKTRGQQVTLRCSPKSGHDTVSWYQQALGQGPQFIFQYYEEEERQRGNFPDRFSGHQFPNYSSELNVNALLLGDSALYLCASSWAGGEQYFGPGTRLTVT.

The chain uses TRBV28 and TRBJ1-3; no clear D. The CDR3 spans 14 residues. CDR1 MDHEN and CDR2 SYDVKM come from the germline V gene. V dropped 6 bases and J dropped 1 base, with 10 bases sitting between them. The CDR3 loop is CASSPPGSGNTIYF. DNA of the CDR3: TGTGCCAGCAGCCCCCCCGGGTCTGGAAACACCATATATTTT.

This rearrangement joins TRBV7-9 to TRBJ2-1; D might be TRBD2 (6 bases). There are 13 residues in the CDR3. From germline, CDR1 is SEHNR and CDR2 FQNEAQ (reference sequence). Trimming removed 5 bases from V and 4 bases from J, with 9 bases in between. The CDR3 sequence: CASSPGGYNEQFF. The CDR3 DNA reads TGTGCCAGCAGCCCCGGGGGTTACAATGAGCAGTTCTTC.

The gene calls are TRBV5-1 and TRBJ2-3; a possible D gene is TRBD1 (6 bases). Germline V gives CDR1 SGHRS, CDR2 YFSETQ. V was clipped by 4 bases and J by 10 bases, with 16 bases between them. This CDR3 has 13 amino acids. The CDR3 spells CASSVLGAGPQYF. DNA of the CDR3: TGCGCCAGCAGCGTCTTGGGGGCCGGGCCGCAGTATTTT.

This clone was recorded once. The rearrangement joins TRBV7-3 to TRBJ2-5; TRBD2 is a possible D gene (6 bases). The CDR3 is made up of 15 amino acids. Trimming shortened V by 1 base and J by 1 base, and 10 bases separated the two germline ends. Looked up from germline, CDR1 is SGHTA and CDR2 is FQGTGA. This chain's CDR3 is CASSLMSGGQETQYF. The CDR3 DNA reads as TGTGCCAGCAGCTTAATGTCCGGGGGCCAAGAGACCCAGTACTTC.

The chain is built from TRBV6-5 and TRBJ1-4; the match to TRBD1 covers 9 bases. CDR1 MNHEY and CDR2 SVGAGI come from the germline V gene. This CDR3 region has 14 residues. V trimming: 6 bases; J trimming: 8 bases; junction bases outside the gene matches: 7. The CDR3 is CASRGTGLGEKLFF. For the CDR3, the DNA is TGTGCCAGCAGAGGGACAGGGCTTGGAGAAAAACTGTTTTTT.

This clone has only a few counts. The V call is TRBV15, the J call TRBJ2-7, with 7 bases matching TRBD2. V trimming: 5 bases; J trimming: 2 bases; junction bases outside the gene matches: 15. CDR3 length: 17 amino acids. From germline, CDR1 is LNHNV and CDR2 YYDKDF (reference sequence). The CDR3 bases are TGTGCCACCAGCCTTCATATGGGGGGGTACCTGACCTACGAGCAGTACTTC. Its translation is CATSLHMGGYLTYEQYF.

This clone has a single count. This chain uses TRBV5-1 with TRBJ2-3; 8 positions agree with TRBD1. The CDR3 is made up of 15 amino acids. V shed 4 bases, J shed 3 bases, and the junction held 7 bases outside the gene matches. CDR1 and CDR2 (germline): SGHRS, YFSETQ. The CDR3 is CASSPGQGGTDTQYF. The CDR3 DNA reads TGCGCCAGCAGCCCAGGACAGGGTGGGACAGATACGCAGTATTTT. Full variable domain (rest looked up from reference TRBV5-1 and TRBJ2-3): KAGVTQTPRYLIKTRGQQVTLSCSPISGHRSVSWYQQTPGQGLQFLFEYFSETQRNKGNFPGRFSGRQFSNSRSEMNVSTLELGDSALYLCASSPGQGGTDTQYFGPGTRLTVL.

About this clone: This specimen includes other DNA sequences encoding the same CDR3. This chain joins TRBV30 and TRBJ2-3; 8 bases map to TRBD2. Germline CDR1 is GTSNPN and CDR2 is SVGIG (reference sequence). The CDR3 contains 12 residues. The J segment lost 5 bases and the V segment lost 5 bases, leaving 3 bases of the junction unmatched. Here the CDR3 DNA reads TGTGCCTGGCGGGGGGGCCGAGATACGCAGTATTTT. This translates into CAWRGGRDTQYF.

This clone was found once. The CDR3, as DNA: TGTGCCAGCAGCTTAGGTGACAGCGGGGGGTTTGAGCAGTACTTC. This sequence encodes CASSLGDSGGFEQYF. The chain carries TRBV7-2 and TRBJ2-7; 9 bases agree with TRBD2. V shed 1 base and J 7 bases; nucleotides not matched to a gene: 8. Germline-derived CDR1 and CDR2 are SGHTA and FQGNSA. The CDR3 runs to 15 residues.

The chain carries TRBV3-1 (or the pseudogene TRBV3-2) and TRBJ2-5, with 9 bases fitting TRBD2. The CDR3 contains 16 residues. Germline CDR1 and CDR2: LGHDT and YNNKEL (reference sequence). The ends lost 4 bases at V and 0 bases at J; junction bases unmatched: 6. The chain's CDR3 is CASSLRSGGYQETQYF. CDR3 coding DNA: TGTGCCAGCAGCCTCAGAAGCGGGGGGTACCAAGAGACCCAGTACTTC.

V and J are TRBV7-9 and TRBJ2-7; 9 bases agree with TRBD1. The germline V gene encodes CDR1 SEHNR and CDR2 FQNEAQ (reference sequence). The V gene end was trimmed by 6 bases and the J gene end by 4 bases; junction bases not matched to a gene: 7. The CDR3 spans 14 residues. CDR3 nucleotide sequence: TGTGCCAGCAGACCAACCGGGACAGGGTACGAGCAGTACTTC. The encoded protein is CASRPTGTGYEQYF.

CDR3 bases: TGTGCCAGCAGACCCACTGCAGATACGCAGTATTTT. Its protein product is CASRPTADTQYF. The chain carries TRBV6-5 and TRBJ2-3, with D unresolved. The CDR3 consists of 12 residues. Germline-derived CDR1 and CDR2 are MNHEY and SVGAGI. Trimming left V 6 bases short and J 4 bases short, with 8 bases between.

Comments on this clone: The same CDR3 arises from other DNA sequences in this sample as well. This chain joins TRBV18 and TRBJ1-5, with TRBD1 matching 11 bases. CDR1 is KGHSH, CDR2 LQKENI, per germline. After removal of 6 bases from V and 6 bases from J, the junction contained 7 bases not matched to a gene. The CDR3 totals 15 residues. CDR3 protein: CASSQGQGAGQPQHF. CDR3 in DNA: TGTGCCAGCTCCCAAGGACAGGGGGCCGGTCAGCCCCAGCATTTT.

The chain employs TRBV21-1 and TRBJ2-3; the D segment call TRBD2 is taken from the table without a DNA check. TRBV21-1 is tagged as a pseudogene. This CDR3 is 16 amino acids long. Written as DNA, the CDR3 is TGTGCCAGCAGATCCTTAGCGGGGGTTAGCACAGATACGCAGTATTTT. This translates into CASRSLAGVSTDTQYF.

The V gene is TRBV6-4, the J gene TRBJ2-3; tentatively, D is TRBD2 (5 bases). The CDR3 has 15 amino acids. Trimming pared 5 bases from V and 3 bases from J, leaving 15 bases between. Germline V gives CDR1 MRHNA, CDR2 SNTAGT. The CDR3 reads CASSRTASLTDTQYF. In DNA, the CDR3 is TGTGCCAGCAGTCGGACTGCCAGTCTTACAGATACGCAGTATTTT.

The chain links TRBV2 to TRBJ1-5; the match to TRBD1 covers 8 bases. The CDR3 is 14 residues long. J lost 5 bases, V lost 7 bases, and 7 bases had no gene match. Per the germline V gene, CDR1 is SNHLY and CDR2 is FYNNEI. The CDR3 DNA sequence: TGTGCCAGCAACCCAGGGGGCGCTTATCAGCCCCAGCATTTT. Its translation: CASNPGGAYQPQHF.